Described below is a single T cell receptor beta chain sequence and its context. Its antigen target is currently unknown. The sample holds no much larger clone one base away, and base qualities are not on file. The cysteine opens and the phenylalanine closes a CDR3 of 14 amino acids. Of the read, only the CDR3 DNA is kept; its 42 bases are in frame from base 1. V was cut back by 6 bases and J by 0 bases, leaving a gap of 12 bases between them. For CDR1 and CDR2, the germline V gene (reference sequence) lists LNHDA and SQIVND. This sample is drawn from a study of blood T cell repertoires in COVID-19 (dated by TCRdb to 2019 to 2021). For the wider study: The collaborator samples originated in the United States, Italy and Spain and spanned the acute and convalescent phases of COVID-19. The material from the prospective study consisted of cDNA or gDNA derived from T cells, B-cell-depleted T cells, or PBMCs. Deeply sampled blood TCRbeta repertoires from subjects exposed to, actively infected with, or recovered from COVID-19 were included in the dataset. The repertoires were released in a freely available public database intended as a resource for research on the immune response to SARS-CoV-2. Samples were obtained from the ongoing ImmuneRACE study (first 160 participants) and from 1,254 subjects provided by 6 global collaborators. A de-identified subject ID, COVID-19 status, age in years and sex were almost always included in the sample metadata. Where HLA class I and class II types were available, the types were taken from metadata supplied by the sample provider, not from assay-based typing.

Whole blood was collected in K2EDTA tubes by collaborating institutions according to the institutions' own protocols. For TCRbeta analysis, collaborators shipped samples as frozen whole blood, isolated PBMCs, or DNA extracted from either of those sample types. TCRbeta CDR3 regions were amplified from genomic DNA using the immunoSEQ Assay, a bias-controlled multiplex PCR. The original methods were these. The number of nucleated cells in each sample was estimated from the amplification of reference gene primers within the assay. Sequence reads were collapsed and filtered to measure the absolute abundance of every unique TCRbeta CDR3 rearrangement. Productive Simpson clonality was computed per sample as the square root of Simpson's diversity index over productive rearrangements. TCRdb provides this immuneACCESS table in a form limited to in-frame rearrangements. Some clones are lacking; in checked studies, under half of them reflect an unresolved V gene, and why the rest are absent is not known. V and J calls and clone size are as listed in that table; D and trimming were resolved from the DNA. Across this sample there are fewer than 70,000 clones, with roughly 79% seen only once. The top ten constitute nearly 5% of the sample.

Beyond this particular receptor, the publication reports: The quantity of clinical and demographic metadata differed by source and by participant and was supplied without curation.

This clonotype was sampled from a human donor in a cohort sampled during active COVID-19. The chain joins TRBV19 to TRBJ2-7; the D gene assignment is ambiguous. Sequenced material: peripheral blood. Here the CDR3 is given as CASSSGRSSYEQYF. The base sequence is TGTGCCAGTAGCTCCGGTAGGAGCTCCTACGAGCAGTACTTC.